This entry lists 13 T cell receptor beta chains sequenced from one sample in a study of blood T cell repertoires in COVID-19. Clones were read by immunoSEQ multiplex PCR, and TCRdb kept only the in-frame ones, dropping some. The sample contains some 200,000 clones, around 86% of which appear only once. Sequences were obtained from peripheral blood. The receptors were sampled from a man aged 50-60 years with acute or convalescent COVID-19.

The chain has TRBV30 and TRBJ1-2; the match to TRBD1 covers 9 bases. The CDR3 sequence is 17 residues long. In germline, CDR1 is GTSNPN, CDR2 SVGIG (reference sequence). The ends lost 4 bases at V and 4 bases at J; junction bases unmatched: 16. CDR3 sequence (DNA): TGTGCCTGGATCCCAAACCGGGACAGGGAGGGATTCTATGGCTACACCTTC. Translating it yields CAWIPNRDREGFYGYTF.

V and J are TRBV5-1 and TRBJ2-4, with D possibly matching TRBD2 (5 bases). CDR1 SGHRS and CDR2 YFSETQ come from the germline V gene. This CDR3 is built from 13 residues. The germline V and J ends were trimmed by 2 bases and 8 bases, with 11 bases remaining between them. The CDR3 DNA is TGCGCCAGCAGCTTCGAGGGTTCCGACATTCAGTACTTC. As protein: CASSFEGSDIQYF. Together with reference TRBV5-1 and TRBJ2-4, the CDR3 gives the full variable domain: KAGVTQTPRYLIKTRGQQVTLSCSPISGHRSVSWYQQTPGQGLQFLFEYFSETQRNKGNFPGRFSGRQFSNSRSEMNVSTLELGDSALYLCASSFEGSDIQYFGAGTRLSVL.

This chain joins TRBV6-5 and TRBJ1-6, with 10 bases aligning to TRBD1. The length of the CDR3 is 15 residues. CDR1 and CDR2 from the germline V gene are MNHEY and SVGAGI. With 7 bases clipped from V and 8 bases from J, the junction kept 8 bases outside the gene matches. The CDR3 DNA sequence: TGTGCCAGCACCAAGACAGGGGGCTCGGATTCACCCCTCCACTTT. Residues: CASTKTGGSDSPLHF.

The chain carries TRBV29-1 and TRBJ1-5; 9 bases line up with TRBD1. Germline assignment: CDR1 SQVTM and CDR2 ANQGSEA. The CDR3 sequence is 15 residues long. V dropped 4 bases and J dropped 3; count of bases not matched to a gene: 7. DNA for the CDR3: TGCAGCGTTGTCGAGACAGGGGGATACAATCAGCCCCAGCATTTT. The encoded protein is CSVVETGGYNQPQHF. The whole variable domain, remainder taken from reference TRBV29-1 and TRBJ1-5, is SAVISQKPSRDICQRGTSLTIQCQVDSQVTMMFWYRQQPGQSLTLIATANQGSEATYESGFVIDKFPISRPNLTFSTLTVSNMSPEDSSIYLCSVVETGGYNQPQHFGDGTRLSIL.

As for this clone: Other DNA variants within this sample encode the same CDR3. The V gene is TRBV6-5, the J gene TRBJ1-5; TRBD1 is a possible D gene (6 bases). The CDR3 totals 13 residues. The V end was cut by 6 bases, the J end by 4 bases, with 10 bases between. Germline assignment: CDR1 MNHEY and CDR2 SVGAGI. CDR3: CASSPQGNQPQHF. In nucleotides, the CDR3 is TGTGCCAGCAGCCCCCAGGGGAATCAGCCCCAGCATTTT.

The CDR3 is CASSKQGDFGQFF. CDR3 DNA: TGTGCCAGCAGTAAACAGGGGGACTTCGGGCAGTTCTTC. This chain connects TRBV12-3 or TRBV12-4 to TRBJ2-1; 8 nucleotides match TRBD1. The CDR3 covers 13 residues. V lost 5 bases and J lost 12; bases outside the gene matches: 9.

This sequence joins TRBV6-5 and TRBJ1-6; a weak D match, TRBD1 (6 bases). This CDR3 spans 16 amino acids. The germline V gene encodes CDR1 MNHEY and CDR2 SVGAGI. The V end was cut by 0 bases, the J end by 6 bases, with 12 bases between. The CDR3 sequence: CASSYSQGRANSPLHF. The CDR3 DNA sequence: TGTGCCAGCAGTTACTCCCAGGGGAGGGCTAATTCACCCCTCCACTTT.

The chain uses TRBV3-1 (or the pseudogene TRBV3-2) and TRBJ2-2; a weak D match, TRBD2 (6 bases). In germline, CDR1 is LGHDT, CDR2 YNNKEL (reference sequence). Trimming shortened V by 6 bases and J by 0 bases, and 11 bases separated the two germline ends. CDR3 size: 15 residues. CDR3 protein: CASRPPGANTGELFF. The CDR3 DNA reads TGTGCCAGCAGGCCACCGGGGGCGAACACCGGGGAGCTGTTTTTT.

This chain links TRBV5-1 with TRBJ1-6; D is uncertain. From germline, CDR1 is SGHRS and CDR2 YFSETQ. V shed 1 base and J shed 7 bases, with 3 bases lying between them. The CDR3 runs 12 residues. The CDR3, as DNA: TGCGCCAGCAGCTTGCTGAATTCACCCCTCCACTTT. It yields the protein CASSLLNSPLHF.

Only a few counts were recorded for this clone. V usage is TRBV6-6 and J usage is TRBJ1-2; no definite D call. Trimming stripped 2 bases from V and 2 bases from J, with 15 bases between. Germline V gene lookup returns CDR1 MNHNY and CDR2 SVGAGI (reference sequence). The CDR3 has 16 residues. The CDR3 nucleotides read TGTGCCAGCAGTTACCGGGAGGGAGGGTGGAACTATGGCTACACCTTC. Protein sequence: CASSYREGGWNYGYTF.

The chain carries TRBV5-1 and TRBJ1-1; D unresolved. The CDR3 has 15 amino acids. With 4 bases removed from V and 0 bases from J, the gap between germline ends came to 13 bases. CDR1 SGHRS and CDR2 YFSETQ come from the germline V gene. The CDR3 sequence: CASSGGGLVNTEAFF. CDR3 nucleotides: TGCGCCAGCAGCGGAGGAGGACTCGTGAACACTGAAGCTTTCTTT.

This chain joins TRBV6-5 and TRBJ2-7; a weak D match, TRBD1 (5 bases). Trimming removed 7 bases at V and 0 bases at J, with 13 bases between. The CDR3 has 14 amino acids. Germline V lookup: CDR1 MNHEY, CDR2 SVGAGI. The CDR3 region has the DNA TGTGCCAGCAATCAGGGCCGCGGCTCCTACGAGCAGTACTTC. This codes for CASNQGRGSYEQYF.

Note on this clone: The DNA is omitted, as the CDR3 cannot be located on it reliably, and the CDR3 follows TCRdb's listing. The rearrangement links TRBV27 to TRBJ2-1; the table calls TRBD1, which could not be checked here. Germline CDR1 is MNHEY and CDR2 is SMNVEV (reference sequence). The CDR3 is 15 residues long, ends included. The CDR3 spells CASSSAPFGQGITFF.